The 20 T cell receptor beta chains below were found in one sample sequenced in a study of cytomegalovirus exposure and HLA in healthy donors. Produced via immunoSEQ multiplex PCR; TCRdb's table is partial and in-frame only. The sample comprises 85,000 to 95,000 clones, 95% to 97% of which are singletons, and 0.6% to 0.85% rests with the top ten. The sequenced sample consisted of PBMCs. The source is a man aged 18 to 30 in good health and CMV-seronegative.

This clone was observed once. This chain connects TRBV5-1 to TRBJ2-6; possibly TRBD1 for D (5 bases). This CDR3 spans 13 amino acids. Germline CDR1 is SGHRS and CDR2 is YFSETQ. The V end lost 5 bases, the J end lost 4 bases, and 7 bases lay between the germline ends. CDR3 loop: CASRGLGANVLTF. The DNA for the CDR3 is TGCGCCAGCAGGGGGCTGGGGGCCAACGTCCTGACTTTC.

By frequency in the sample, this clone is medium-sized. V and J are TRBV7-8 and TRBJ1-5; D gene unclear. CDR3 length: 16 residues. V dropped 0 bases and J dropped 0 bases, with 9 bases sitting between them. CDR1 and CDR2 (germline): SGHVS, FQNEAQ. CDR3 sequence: CASSLAPLSSNQPQHF. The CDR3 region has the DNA TGTGCCAGCAGCTTAGCTCCCCTGAGTAGCAATCAGCCCCAGCATTTT. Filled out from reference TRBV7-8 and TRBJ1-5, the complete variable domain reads GAGVSQSPRYKVAKRGQDVALRCDPISGHVSLFWYQQALGQGPEFLTYFQNEAQLDKSGLPSDRFFAERPEGSVSTLKIQRTQQEDSAVYLCASSLAPLSSNQPQHFGDGTRLSIL.

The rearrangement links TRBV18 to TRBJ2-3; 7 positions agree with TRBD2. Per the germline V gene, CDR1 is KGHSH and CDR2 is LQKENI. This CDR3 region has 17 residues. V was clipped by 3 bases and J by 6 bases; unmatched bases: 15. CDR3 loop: CASSPASVGGPWDTQYF. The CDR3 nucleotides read TGTGCCAGCTCACCTGCTAGCGTGGGAGGGCCTTGGGATACGCAGTATTTT. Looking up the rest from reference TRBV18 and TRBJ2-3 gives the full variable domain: NAGVMQNPRHLVRRRGQEARLRCSPMKGHSHVYWYRQLPEEGLKFMVYLQKENIIDESGMPKERFSAEFPKEGPSILRIQQVVRGDSAAYFCASSPASVGGPWDTQYFGPGTRLTVL.

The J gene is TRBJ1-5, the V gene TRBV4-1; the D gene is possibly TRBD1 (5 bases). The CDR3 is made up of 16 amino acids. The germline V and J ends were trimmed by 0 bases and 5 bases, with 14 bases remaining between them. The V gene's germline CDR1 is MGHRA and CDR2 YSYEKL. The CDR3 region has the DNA TGCGCCAGCAGCCAAGAACCAGGGCGTCCTTATCAGCCCCAGCATTTT. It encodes CASSQEPGRPYQPQHF.

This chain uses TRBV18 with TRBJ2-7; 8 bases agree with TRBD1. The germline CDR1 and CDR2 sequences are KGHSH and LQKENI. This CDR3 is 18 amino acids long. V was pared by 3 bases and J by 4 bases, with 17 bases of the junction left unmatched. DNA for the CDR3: TGTGCCAGCTCACCTTGGTGGGTCTCCGACAGGGGAAATTACGAGCAGTACGTC. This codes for CASSPWWVSDRGNYEQYV.

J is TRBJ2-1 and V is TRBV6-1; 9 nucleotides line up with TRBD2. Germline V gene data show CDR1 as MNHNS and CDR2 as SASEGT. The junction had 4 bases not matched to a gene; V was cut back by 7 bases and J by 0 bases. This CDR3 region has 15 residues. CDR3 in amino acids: CASINSGSSYNEQFF. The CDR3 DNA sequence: TGTGCCAGCATCAATAGCGGGAGCTCCTACAATGAGCAGTTCTTC.

The CDR3 loop is CASSRSGSSPNLYNEQFF. CDR3 coding DNA: TGCGCCAGCAGCCGTTCCGGGTCCTCCCCCAATCTCTACAATGAGCAGTTCTTC. The rearrangement uses TRBV5-1 and TRBJ2-1; unclear D gene. Germline loops: CDR1 SGHRS, CDR2 YFSETQ. V dropped 4 bases and J dropped 3 bases, with 23 bases sitting between them. The CDR3 is made up of 18 amino acids.

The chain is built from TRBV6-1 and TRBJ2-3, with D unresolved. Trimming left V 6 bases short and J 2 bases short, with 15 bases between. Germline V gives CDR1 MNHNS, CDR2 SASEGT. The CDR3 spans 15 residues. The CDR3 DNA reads TGTGCCAGCAGACCCATCGCGGTAGCCACAGATACGCAGTATTTT. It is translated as CASRPIAVATDTQYF.

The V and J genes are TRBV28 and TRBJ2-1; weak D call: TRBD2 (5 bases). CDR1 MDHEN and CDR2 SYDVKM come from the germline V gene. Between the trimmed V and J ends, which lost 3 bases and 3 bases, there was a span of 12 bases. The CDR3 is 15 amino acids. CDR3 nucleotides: TGTGCCAGCAGTTTGTTCTCCCGGGACTACAATGAGCAGTTCTTC. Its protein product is CASSLFSRDYNEQFF.

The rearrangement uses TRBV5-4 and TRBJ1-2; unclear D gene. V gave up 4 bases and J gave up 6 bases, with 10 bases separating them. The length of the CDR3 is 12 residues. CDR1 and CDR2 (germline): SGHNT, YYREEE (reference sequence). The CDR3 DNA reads TGTGCCAGCAGCAATGACATAAATGGCTACACCTTC. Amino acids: CASSNDINGYTF.

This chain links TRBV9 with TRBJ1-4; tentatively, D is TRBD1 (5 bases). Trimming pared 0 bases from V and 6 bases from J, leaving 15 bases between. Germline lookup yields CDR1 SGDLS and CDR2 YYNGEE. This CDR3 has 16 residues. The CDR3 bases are TGTGCCAGCAGCGTAGCGGTGTGGGGGGAAGATGAAAAACTGTTTTTT. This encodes CASSVAVWGEDEKLFF.

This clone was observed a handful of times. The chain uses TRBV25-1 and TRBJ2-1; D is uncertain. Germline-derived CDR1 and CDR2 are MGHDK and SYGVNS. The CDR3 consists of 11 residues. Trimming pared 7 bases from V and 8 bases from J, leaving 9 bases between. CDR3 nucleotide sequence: TGTGCCAGCAAGAGGAGCGATGAGCAGTTCTTC. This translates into CASKRSDEQFF.

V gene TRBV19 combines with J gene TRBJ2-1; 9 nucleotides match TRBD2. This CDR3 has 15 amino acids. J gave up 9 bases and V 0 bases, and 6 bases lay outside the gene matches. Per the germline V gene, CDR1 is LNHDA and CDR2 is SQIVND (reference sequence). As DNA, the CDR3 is TGTGCCAGTAGTATAGATCTGGGGGGACTAGCTGAGCAGTTCTTC. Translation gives CASSIDLGGLAEQFF.

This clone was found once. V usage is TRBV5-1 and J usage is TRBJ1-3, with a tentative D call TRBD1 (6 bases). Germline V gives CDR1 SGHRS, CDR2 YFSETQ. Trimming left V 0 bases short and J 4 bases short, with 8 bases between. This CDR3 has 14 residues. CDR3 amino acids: CASSLEGVGNTIYF. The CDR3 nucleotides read TGCGCCAGCAGCTTGGAGGGGGTCGGAAACACCATATATTTT.

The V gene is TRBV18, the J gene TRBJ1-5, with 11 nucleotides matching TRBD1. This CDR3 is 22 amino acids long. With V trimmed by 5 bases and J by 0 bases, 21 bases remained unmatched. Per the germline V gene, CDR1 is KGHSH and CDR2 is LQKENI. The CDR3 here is CASSGGTNHGTGGISSNQPQHF. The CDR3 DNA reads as TGTGCCAGCTCAGGAGGGACCAATCACGGGACAGGGGGTATCAGTAGCAATCAGCCCCAGCATTTT.

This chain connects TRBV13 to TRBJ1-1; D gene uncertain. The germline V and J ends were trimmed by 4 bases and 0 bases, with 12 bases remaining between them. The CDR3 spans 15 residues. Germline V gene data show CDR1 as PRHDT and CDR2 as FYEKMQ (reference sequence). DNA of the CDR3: TGTGCCAGCAGCTCGAGACAACACATGAACACTGAAGCTTTCTTT. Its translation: CASSSRQHMNTEAFF. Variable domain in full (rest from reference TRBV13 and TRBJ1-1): AAGVIQSPRHLIKEKRETATLKCYPIPRHDTVYWYQQGPGQDPQFLISFYEKMQSDKGSIPDRFSAQQFSDYHSELNMSSLELGDSALYFCASSSRQHMNTEAFFGQGTRLTVV.

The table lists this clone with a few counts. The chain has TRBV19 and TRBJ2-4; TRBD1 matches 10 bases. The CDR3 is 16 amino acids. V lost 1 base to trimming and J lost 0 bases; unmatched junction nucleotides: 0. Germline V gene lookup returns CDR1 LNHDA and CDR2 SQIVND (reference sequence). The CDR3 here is CASSIGTGGAKNIQYF. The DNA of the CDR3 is TGTGCCAGTAGTATAGGGACAGGGGGAGCCAAAAACATTCAGTACTTC.

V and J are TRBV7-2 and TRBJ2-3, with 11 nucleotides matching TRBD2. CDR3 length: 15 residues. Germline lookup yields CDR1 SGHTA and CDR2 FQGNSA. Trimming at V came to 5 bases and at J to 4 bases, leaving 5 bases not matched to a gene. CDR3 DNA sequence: TGTGCCAGCAGCCCCATTAGCGGGAGGGCAGATACGCAGTATTTT. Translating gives CASSPISGRADTQYF. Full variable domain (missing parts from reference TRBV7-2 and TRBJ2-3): GAGVSQSPSNKVTEKGKDVELRCDPISGHTALYWYRQSLGQGLEFLIYFQGNSAPDKSGLPSDRFSAERTGGSVSTLTIQRTQQEDSAVYLCASSPISGRADTQYFGPGTRLTVL.

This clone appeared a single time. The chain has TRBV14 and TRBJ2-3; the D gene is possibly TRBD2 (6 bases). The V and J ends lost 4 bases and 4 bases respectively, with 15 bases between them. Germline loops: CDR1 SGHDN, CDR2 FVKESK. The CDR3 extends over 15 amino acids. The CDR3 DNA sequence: TGTGCCAGCAGCCGAGAAGCCGGGACTCCAGATACGCAGTATTTT. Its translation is CASSREAGTPDTQYF.

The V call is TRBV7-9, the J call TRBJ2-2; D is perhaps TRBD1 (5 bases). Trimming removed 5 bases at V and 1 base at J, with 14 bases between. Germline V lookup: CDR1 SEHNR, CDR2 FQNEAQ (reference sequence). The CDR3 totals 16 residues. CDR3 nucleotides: TGTGCCAGCAGCCTACCCAGGGAAGTGAACACCGGGGAGCTGTTTTTT. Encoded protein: CASSLPREVNTGELFF.